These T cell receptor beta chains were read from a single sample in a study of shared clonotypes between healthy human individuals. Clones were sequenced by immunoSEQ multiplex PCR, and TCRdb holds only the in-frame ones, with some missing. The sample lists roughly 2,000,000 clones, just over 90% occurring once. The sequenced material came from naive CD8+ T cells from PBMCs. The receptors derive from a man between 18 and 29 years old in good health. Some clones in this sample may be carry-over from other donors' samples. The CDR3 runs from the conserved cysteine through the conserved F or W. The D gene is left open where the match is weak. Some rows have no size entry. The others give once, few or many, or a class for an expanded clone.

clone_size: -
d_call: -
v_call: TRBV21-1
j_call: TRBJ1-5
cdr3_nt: TGTGCCAGCAGTACGACAGGGGTTTATCAGCCCCAGCATTTT
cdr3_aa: CASSTTGVYQPQHF

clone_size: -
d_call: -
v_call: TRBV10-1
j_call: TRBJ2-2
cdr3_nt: TGCGCCAGCAGTGAGTTAGGGGCCGGGGAGCTGTTTTTT
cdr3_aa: CASSELGAGELFF

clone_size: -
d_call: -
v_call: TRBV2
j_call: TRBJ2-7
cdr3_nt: TGTGCCAGCAGTGGATACGGACAGAGGGAGCAGTACTTC
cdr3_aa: CASSGYGQREQYF

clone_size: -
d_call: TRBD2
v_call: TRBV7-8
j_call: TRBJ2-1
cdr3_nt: TGTGCCAGCAGCTCGGATCCGACTAGCGAGGTCTCCTACAATGAGCAGTTCTTC
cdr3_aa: CASSSDPTSEVSYNEQFF

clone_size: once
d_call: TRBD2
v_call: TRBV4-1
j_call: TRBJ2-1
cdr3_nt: TGCGCCAGCAGCCCCCGGGACTATACCAATGAGCAGTTCTTC
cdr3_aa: CASSPRDYTNEQFF

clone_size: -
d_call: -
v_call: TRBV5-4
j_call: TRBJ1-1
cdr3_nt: TGTGCCAGCAGCGCCGGGTTAGTGATGAACACTGAAGCTTTCTTT
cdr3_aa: CASSAGLVMNTEAFF

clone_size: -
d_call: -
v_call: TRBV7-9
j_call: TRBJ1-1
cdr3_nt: TGTGCCAGCAGCCCAGGGGCAGGTATGAACACTGAAGCTTTCTTT
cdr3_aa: CASSPGAGMNTEAFF

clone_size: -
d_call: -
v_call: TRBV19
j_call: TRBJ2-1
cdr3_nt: TGTGCCAGTAGTCCGAGCCCATGGCCCTACAATGAGCAGTTCTTC
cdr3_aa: CASSPSPWPYNEQFF

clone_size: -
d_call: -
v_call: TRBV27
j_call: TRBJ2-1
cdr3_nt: TGTGCCAGCAGTTTAGTTACCGAGCACAATGAGCAGTTCTTC
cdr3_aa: CASSLVTEHNEQFF

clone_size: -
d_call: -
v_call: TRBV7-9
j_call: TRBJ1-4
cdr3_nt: TGTGCCAGCAGCTTACACAGCCGGGAGGATGAAAAACTGTTTTTT
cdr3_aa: CASSLHSREDEKLFF

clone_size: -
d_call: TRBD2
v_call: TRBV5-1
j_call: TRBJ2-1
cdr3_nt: TGCGCCAGCAGCGAAGGACTAGCGGGAGCACCTCCCAATGAGCAGTTCTTC
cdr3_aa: CASSEGLAGAPPNEQFF

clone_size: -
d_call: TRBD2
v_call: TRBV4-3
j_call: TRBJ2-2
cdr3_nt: TGCGCCAGCAGCCAAGATGGGTATAGCGGGGAGGCGAACACCGGGGAGCTGTTTTTT
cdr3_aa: CASSQDGYSGEANTGELFF

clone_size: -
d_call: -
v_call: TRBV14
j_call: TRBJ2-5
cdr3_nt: TGTGCCAGCAGCCAAGGCGGGGGCCTCCAAGAGACCCAGTACTTC
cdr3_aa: CASSQGGGLQETQYF

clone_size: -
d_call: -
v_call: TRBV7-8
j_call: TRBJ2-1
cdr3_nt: TGTGCCAGCAGCAAAATCGGGGAACGGAAACCCGATGAGCAGTTCTTC
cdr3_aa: CASSKIGERKPDEQFF

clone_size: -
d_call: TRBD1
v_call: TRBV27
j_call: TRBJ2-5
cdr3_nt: TGTGCCAGCAGTTTATTGGCCCCGACCACAGGGGTAAGCGAGACCCAGTACTTC
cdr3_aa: CASSLLAPTTGVSETQYF

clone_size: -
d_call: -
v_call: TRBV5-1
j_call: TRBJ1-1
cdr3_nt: TGCGCCAGCAGCTTGTATAAGAACACTGAAGCTTTCTTT
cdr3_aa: CASSLYKNTEAFF

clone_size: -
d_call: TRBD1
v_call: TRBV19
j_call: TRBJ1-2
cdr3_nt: TGTGCCAGTAGTCCCCGGGGGACAGGGCGAAGCTATGGCTACACCTTC
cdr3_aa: CASSPRGTGRSYGYTF

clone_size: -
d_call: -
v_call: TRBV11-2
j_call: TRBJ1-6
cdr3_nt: TGTGCCAGCAGCTACTCAGGGATGGGGAATTCACCCCTCCACTTT
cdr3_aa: CASSYSGMGNSPLHF

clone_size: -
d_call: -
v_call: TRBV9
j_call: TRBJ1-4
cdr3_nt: TGTGCCAGCAGCGTTCCCGGAGCTAATGAAAAACTGTTTTTT
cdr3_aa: CASSVPGANEKLFF

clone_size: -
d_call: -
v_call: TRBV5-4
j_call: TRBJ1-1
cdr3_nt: TGTGCCAGCAGCCTGGACAGCGTGAACACTGAAGCTTTCTTT
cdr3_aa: CASSLDSVNTEAFF

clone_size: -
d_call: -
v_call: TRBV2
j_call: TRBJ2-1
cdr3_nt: TGTGCCAGCAGTGTTAAGGGACTGTCCTACAATGAGCAGTTCTTC
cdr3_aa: CASSVKGLSYNEQFF

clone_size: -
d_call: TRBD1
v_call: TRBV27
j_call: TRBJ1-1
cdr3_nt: TGTGCCAGCAGCTTTGGGACAGGCACTGAAGCTTTCTTT
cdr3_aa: CASSFGTGTEAFF

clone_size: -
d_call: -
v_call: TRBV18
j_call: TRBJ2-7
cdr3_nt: TGTGCCAGCTCCCCCCCCTACGAGCAGTACTTC
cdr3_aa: CASSPPYEQYF

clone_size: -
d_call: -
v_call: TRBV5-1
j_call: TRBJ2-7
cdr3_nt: TGCGCCAGCAGCTTGATTGGGGTCTCCTACGAGCAGTACTTC
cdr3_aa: CASSLIGVSYEQYF

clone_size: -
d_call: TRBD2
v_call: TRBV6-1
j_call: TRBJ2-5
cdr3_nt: TGTGCCAGCAGTCCTACTTGGCGGGAGCTTCCCCGCCAGTACTTC
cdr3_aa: CASSPTWRELPRQYF

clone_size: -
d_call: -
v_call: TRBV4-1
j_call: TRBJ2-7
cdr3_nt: TGCGCCAGCAGCCAAGTTGGGGAGGTCTACGAGCAGTACTTC
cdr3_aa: CASSQVGEVYEQYF

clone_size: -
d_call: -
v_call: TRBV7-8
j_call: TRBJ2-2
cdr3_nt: TGTGCCAGCAGCTTAGCGGGGAACAGCTACACCGGGGAGCTGTTTTTT
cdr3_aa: CASSLAGNSYTGELFF

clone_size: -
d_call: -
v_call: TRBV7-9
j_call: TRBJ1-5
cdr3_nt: TGTGCCAGCAGCTTAGGGTCAGATAATCAGCCCCAGCATTTT
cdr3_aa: CASSLGSDNQPQHF

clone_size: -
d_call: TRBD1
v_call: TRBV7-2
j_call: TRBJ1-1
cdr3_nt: TGTGCCAGCAGCTTAGAATCCCCGGGACAGGGTGGGACTGAAGCTTTCTTT
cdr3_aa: CASSLESPGQGGTEAFF

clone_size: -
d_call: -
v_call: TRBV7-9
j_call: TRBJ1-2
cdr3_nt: TGTGCCAGCAGCTTAGCGATTACAGAGAGCTATGGCTACACCTTC
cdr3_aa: CASSLAITESYGYTF

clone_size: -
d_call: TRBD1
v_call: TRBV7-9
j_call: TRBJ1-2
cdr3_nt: TGTGCCAGCAGCTTAAATTCAGGGGGGGTCCGTGGCTACACCTTC
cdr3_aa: CASSLNSGGVRGYTF

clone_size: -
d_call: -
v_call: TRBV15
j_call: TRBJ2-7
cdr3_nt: TGTGCCACCAGCGTGGGGAGTCAGAGCTCCTACGAGCAGTACTTC
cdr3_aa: CATSVGSQSSYEQYF

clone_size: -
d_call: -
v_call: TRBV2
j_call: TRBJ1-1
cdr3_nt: TGTGCCAGCAGTGAAGCCCGCGTCAAGACAGGAAACACTGAAGCTTTCTTT
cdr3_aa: CASSEARVKTGNTEAFF

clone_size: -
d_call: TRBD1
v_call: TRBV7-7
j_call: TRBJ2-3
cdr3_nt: TGTGCCAGCAGTGCAGGGGGACCCACAGATACGCAGTATTTT
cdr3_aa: CASSAGGPTDTQYF

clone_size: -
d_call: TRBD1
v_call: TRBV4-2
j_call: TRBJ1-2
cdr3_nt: TGTGCCAGCAGCCACCCGATCCACGACAGGGAACCTAACTATGGCTACACCTTC
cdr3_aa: CASSHPIHDREPNYGYTF

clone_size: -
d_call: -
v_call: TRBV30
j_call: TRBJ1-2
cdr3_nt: TGTGCCTGGAGAGCGTCCTATGGCTACACCTTC
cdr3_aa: CAWRASYGYTF

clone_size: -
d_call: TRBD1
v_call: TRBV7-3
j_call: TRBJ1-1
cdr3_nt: TGTGCCAGCAGCTCCACAGGGGTGGCCACTGAAGCTTTCTTT
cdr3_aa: CASSSTGVATEAFF

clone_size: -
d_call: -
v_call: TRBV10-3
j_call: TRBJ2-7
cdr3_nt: TGTGCCACCCGGGACAACATGTACGAGCAGTACTTC
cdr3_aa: CATRDNMYEQYF

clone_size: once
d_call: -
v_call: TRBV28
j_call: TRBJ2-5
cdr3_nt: TGTGCCAGCAGTTCTATCGGAGTGAACCCTTCGAGAGAGACCCAGTACTTC
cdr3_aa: CASSSIGVNPSRETQYF

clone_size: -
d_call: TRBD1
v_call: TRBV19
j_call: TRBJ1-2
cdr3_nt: TGTGCCAGTACCCCGACAGGGGTCTATGGCTACACCTTC
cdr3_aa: CASTPTGVYGYTF

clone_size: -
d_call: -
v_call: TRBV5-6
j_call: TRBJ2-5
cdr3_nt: TGTGCCAGCAAAAAAGGGCGCTCCCCACAAGAGACCCAGTACTTC
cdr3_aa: CASKKGRSPQETQYF

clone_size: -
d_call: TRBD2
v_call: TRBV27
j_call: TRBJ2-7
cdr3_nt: TGTGCCAGCAGTTTCGGCCCGGGGGGTTACGAGCAGTACTTC
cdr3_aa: CASSFGPGGYEQYF

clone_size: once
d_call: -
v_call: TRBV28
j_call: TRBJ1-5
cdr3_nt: TGTGCCAGCAGTTTCGAGGGAGGACCCAATCAGCCCCAGCATTTT
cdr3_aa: CASSFEGGPNQPQHF

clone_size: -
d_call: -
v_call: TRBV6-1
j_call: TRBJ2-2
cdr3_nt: TGTGCCAGCAGTGTGTATAGGGCGAACACCGGGGAGCTGTTTTTT
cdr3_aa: CASSVYRANTGELFF

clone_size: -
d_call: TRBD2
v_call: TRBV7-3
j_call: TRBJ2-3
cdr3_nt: TGTGCCAGCAGCTCAGGACTAGCGGGAACCACAGATACGCAGTATTTT
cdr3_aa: CASSSGLAGTTDTQYF

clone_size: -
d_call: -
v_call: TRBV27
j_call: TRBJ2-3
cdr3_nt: TGTGCCAGCAGCCCCAACCCACTAGGGCGAGGAGCAGATACGCAGTATTTT
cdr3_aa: CASSPNPLGRGADTQYF

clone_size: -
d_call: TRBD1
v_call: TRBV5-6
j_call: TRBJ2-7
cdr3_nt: TGTGCCAGCAGTTCAGACAGGGAAATCGCCTACGAGCAGTACTTC
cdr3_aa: CASSSDREIAYEQYF

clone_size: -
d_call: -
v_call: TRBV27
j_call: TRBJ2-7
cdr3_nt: TGTGCCAGCAGTTTATCGTCGGGCCTACCTGCCTACGAGCAGTACTTC
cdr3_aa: CASSLSSGLPAYEQYF

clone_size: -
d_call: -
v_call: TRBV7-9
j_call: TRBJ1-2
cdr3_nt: TGTGCCAGCAGCTTAGCCCATCGGGACGGGAGCTATGGCTACACCTTC
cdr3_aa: CASSLAHRDGSYGYTF

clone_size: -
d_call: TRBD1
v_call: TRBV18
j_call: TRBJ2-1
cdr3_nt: TGTGCCAGCTCCCCAGGGGGCCAGGGCATCTGGGACAATGAGCAGTTCTTC
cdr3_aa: CASSPGGQGIWDNEQFF

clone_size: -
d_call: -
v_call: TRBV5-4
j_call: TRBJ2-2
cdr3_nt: TGTGCCAGCAGCTTGGATCCCGGGGAGCTGTTTTTT
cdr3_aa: CASSLDPGELFF

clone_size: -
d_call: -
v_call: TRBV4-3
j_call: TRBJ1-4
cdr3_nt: TGCGCCAGCAGCCAAGAGGTCGGACAGCCAATAACTACAACTAATGAAAAACTGTTTTTT
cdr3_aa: CASSQEVGQPITTTNEKLFF

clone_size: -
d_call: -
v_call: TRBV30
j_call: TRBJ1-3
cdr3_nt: TGTGCCTGGAGCCCTCGGACGGGAGGAACTGGAAACACCATATATTTT
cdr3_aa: CAWSPRTGGTGNTIYF

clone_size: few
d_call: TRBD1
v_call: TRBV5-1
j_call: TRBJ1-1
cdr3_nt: TGCGCCAGCAGCTCTACAGGGGTTGGGCTTGCTGAAGCTTTCTTT
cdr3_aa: CASSSTGVGLAEAFF

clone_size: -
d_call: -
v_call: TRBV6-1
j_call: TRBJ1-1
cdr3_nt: TGTGCCAGCAGTGAAGCCTACCTGAACACTGAAGCTTTCTTT
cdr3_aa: CASSEAYLNTEAFF

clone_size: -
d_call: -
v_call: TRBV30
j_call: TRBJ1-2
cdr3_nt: TGTGCCTGGAGTGTGGGGGACCTAAGCGGCTACACCTTC
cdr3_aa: CAWSVGDLSGYTF

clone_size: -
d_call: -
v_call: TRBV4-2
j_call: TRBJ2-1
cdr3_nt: TGTGCCAGCAGCTTCGGGACCGGGGATGAGCAGTTCTTC
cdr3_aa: CASSFGTGDEQFF